This T cell receptor (beta chain) is from a study of T cell changes during pregnancy in multiple sclerosis. The CDR3 is 13 amino acids. The V gene lost 4 bases and the J gene lost 4 bases, with 11 bases spanning the gap. Germline CDR1 SGHRS, CDR2 YFSETQ. The method was immunoSEQ multiplex PCR; TCRdb's version includes in-frame clones alone and lacks a portion of them. The sample holds around 40,000 clones, 90% to 95% seen once. The TCR originated in a female donor with multiple sclerosis, enrolled in a pregnancy study. V usage is TRBV5-1 and J usage is TRBJ1-2, with D unresolved. This sample comprised CD4+ T cells from peripheral blood mononuclear cells, obtained before pregnancy. The CDR3 DNA follows: TGCGCCAGCAGCCCGGATGCGGGCTATGGCTACACCTTC. This gives the protein CASSPDAGYGYTF.